This is a list of T cell receptor beta chains from one sample in a study of identical twins. Each CDR3 protein gets one entry after TCRdb re-called the 5' RACE reads with MiXCR. The data show about 570,000 distinct CDR3 sequences, with roughly 9.5% seen just once and 2.5% to 3% held by the top ten. The sample was also linked to a second study, of yellow fever vaccine responses in identical twins.

Sequencing was performed on PBMCs. Receptor source: a woman younger than 35 in good health. CDR3s include the opening cysteine and the closing phenylalanine or tryptophan. The order of the fields is D gene, clone size, V gene, J gene, CDR3 protein, CDR3 DNA. The D gene is left open where the match is weak. Clone size is given for some rows only: seen once, a few or many times, or a class if the clone is expanded.

NA	NA	TRBV27	TRBJ2-2	CASTSGFTGELFF	TGTGCCAGCACCTCAGGTTTTACCGGGGAGCTGTTTTTT
NA	NA	TRBV7-2	TRBJ2-7	CASSLAEEQYF	TGTGCCAGCAGCTTAGCGGAAGAGCAGTACTTC
NA	NA	TRBV18	TRBJ2-3	CATSPGGRPDTQYF	TGTGCCACCTCCCCCGGTGGTCGGCCAGATACGCAGTATTTT
NA	NA	TRBV11-2	TRBJ2-1	CASSSRRYNEQFF	TGTGCCAGCAGCTCTCGACGTTACAATGAGCAGTTCTTC
TRBD2	few	TRBV4-3	TRBJ2-3	CASSQEAGEDTQYF	TGCGCCAGCAGCCAAGAGGCGGGGGAGGATACGCAGTATTTT
NA	many	TRBV27	TRBJ2-1	CASKGWGNEQFF	TGTGCCAGCAAGGGATGGGGCAATGAGCAGTTCTTC
NA	many	TRBV6-1	TRBJ2-5	CASRVGGSGETQYF	TGTGCCAGTCGGGTTGGGGGGTCGGGAGAGACCCAGTACTTC
NA	NA	TRBV12-3/TRBV12-4	TRBJ1-5	CASSLRGGANQPQHF	TGTGCCAGCAGTTTGAGAGGGGGGGCCAATCAGCCCCAGCATTTT
TRBD1	few	TRBV6-1	TRBJ1-5	CASRRGQASNQPQHF	TGTGCCAGCAGGCGGGGACAGGCGAGCAATCAGCCCCAGCATTTT
NA	many	TRBV10-3	TRBJ2-2	CAITDNTGELFF	TGTGCCATCACCGACAACACCGGGGAGCTGTTTTTT
TRBD1	few	TRBV7-2	TRBJ2-5	CASSTGQRSAETQYF	TGTGCCAGTTCTACGGGACAGCGAAGTGCAGAGACCCAGTACTTC
NA	few	TRBV7-2	TRBJ2-5	CASSPHGGVGTQYF	TGTGCCAGCAGCCCTCACGGCGGGGTGGGGACCCAGTACTTC
NA	NA	TRBV18	TRBJ1-2	CASSPDEAIYGYTF	TGTGCCAGCTCACCAGATGAAGCGATCTATGGCTACACCTTC
TRBD1	few	TRBV7-2	TRBJ1-6	CASSADRGLNSPLHF	TGTGCCAGCAGCGCCGACAGGGGGCTCAATTCACCCCTCCACTTT
NA	few	TRBV6-2/TRBV6-3	TRBJ2-5	CASSYSSFLETQYF	TGTGCCAGCAGTTACTCCTCGTTCTTGGAGACCCAGTACTTC
TRBD2	few	TRBV29-1	TRBJ2-3	CSVFTSSGGYTDTQYF	TGCAGCGTTTTTACCTCTAGCGGGGGCTACACAGATACGCAGTATTTT
NA	many	TRBV5-5	TRBJ2-7	CASSLGRHPYEQYF	TGTGCCAGCAGCTTGGGCAGACACCCCTACGAGCAGTACTTC
TRBD1	many	TRBV6-5	TRBJ2-5	CASSYPGQPETQYF	TGTGCCAGCAGTTACCCGGGACAGCCAGAGACCCAGTACTTC
TRBD2	many	TRBV5-1	TRBJ2-1	CASSPETSGNSEQFF	TGCGCCAGCAGCCCGGAGACTAGCGGGAACAGTGAGCAGTTCTTC
NA	NA	TRBV27	TRBJ1-1	CARKDRNTEAFF	TGTGCCCGAAAGGACAGAAACACTGAAGCTTTCTTT
TRBD1	few	TRBV6-5	TRBJ2-2	CASSYSGDSYTGELFF	TGTGCCAGCAGTTACTCGGGGGACAGTTACACCGGGGAGCTGTTTTTT
NA	few	TRBV7-8	TRBJ2-1	CASSQETSNYNEQFF	TGTGCCAGCAGCCAGGAGACTAGTAACTACAATGAGCAGTTCTTC
NA	few	TRBV20-1	TRBJ2-2	CSARDLKEENTGELFF	TGCAGTGCTAGAGATTTAAAGGAAGAGAACACCGGGGAGCTGTTTTTT
TRBD1	few	TRBV9	TRBJ1-3	CASSVAPRTGAGGNTIYF	TGTGCCAGCAGCGTAGCACCCCGAACAGGGGCTGGGGGAAACACCATATATTTT
NA	many	TRBV7-9	TRBJ2-1	CASSLVVGSYNEQFF	TGTGCCAGCAGCTTAGTTGTAGGCTCCTACAATGAGCAGTTCTTC
TRBD1	few	TRBV9	TRBJ1-6	CASSVDDRAGYPLHF	TGTGCCAGCAGCGTAGATGACAGGGCTGGGTATCCCCTCCACTTT
NA	NA	TRBV7-9	TRBJ2-7	CASSFQVDYEQYF	TGTGCCAGCAGCTTCCAGGTAGACTACGAGCAGTACTTC
NA	NA	TRBV7-2	TRBJ1-4	CASSPIGTLGEKLFF	TGTGCCAGCAGCCCCATCGGGACCCTGGGAGAAAAACTGTTTTTT
NA	NA	TRBV7-9	TRBJ1-1	CASSLGSEKAFF	TGTGCCAGCAGCTTAGGGTCGGAGAAAGCTTTCTTT
TRBD2	many	TRBV7-8	TRBJ2-3	CASSLDAASGVFTDTQYF	TGTGCCAGCAGCTTAGATGCGGCTAGCGGGGTCTTCACAGATACGCAGTATTTT
TRBD2	few	TRBV23-1	TRBJ2-4	CASSQWSPSTSGRAKNIQYF	TGCGCCAGCAGTCAATGGTCGCCCTCGACTAGCGGGAGAGCCAAAAACATTCAGTACTTC
NA	NA	TRBV20-1	TRBJ1-1	CSAYVTEVTNTEAFF	TGCAGTGCTTACGTTACCGAGGTAACGAACACTGAAGCTTTCTTT
TRBD1	NA	TRBV3-1	TRBJ2-7	CASSQTGKGHYEQYF	TGTGCCAGCAGCCAGACAGGGAAGGGGCATTACGAGCAGTACTTC
NA	few	TRBV7-9	TRBJ2-2	CVPGVNTGELFF	TGTGTCCCGGGTGTAAACACCGGGGAGCTGTTTTTT
NA	many	TRBV30	TRBJ2-7	CAWSQQGYEQYF	TGTGCCTGGAGTCAACAGGGATACGAGCAGTACTTC
NA	NA	TRBV28	TRBJ2-7	CASGRTHYEQYF	TGTGCCAGTGGACGGACACACTACGAGCAGTACTTC
NA	few	TRBV27	TRBJ2-7	CASSSNSLADEQYF	TGTGCCAGCAGTTCGAACTCACTAGCAGACGAGCAGTACTTC
NA	NA	TRBV7-6	TRBJ2-5	CASSFKGDPELPETQYF	TGTGCCAGCAGCTTTAAAGGAGACCCCGAACTTCCAGAGACCCAGTACTTC
TRBD2	few	TRBV12-3/TRBV12-4	TRBJ2-3	CASSRVLAGVTDTQYF	TGTGCCAGCAGTCGAGTACTAGCGGGGGTCACAGATACGCAGTATTTT
NA	few	TRBV12-3/TRBV12-4	TRBJ2-3	CASNFDRDTQYF	TGTGCCAGCAATTTTGATAGAGATACGCAGTATTTT
NA	few	TRBV11-2	TRBJ2-7	CASSPPRDEQYF	TGTGCCAGCAGCCCCCCCAGGGACGAGCAGTACTTC
TRBD2	NA	TRBV7-7	TRBJ2-2	CASSLNSGDGELFF	TGTGCTAGCAGCCTTAACAGCGGGGACGGGGAGCTGTTTTTT
NA	few	TRBV4-3	TRBJ2-7	CASSLTTGRWVEQYF	TGCGCCAGCAGCTTGACAACGGGGAGATGGGTCGAGCAGTACTTC
NA	many	TRBV9	TRBJ2-1	CASSVERSSYNEQFF	TGTGCCAGCAGCGTAGAGAGGAGCTCCTACAATGAGCAGTTCTTC
NA	few	TRBV12-3/TRBV12-4	TRBJ2-2	CASSDPLVGGMVDTGELFF	TGTGCCAGCAGCGACCCCCTAGTGGGAGGAATGGTAGACACCGGGGAGCTGTTTTTT
NA	few	TRBV10-3	TRBJ2-2	CAISASRGGGINTGELFF	TGTGCCATCAGTGCGAGTCGAGGCGGCGGGATTAACACCGGGGAGCTGTTTTTT
TRBD1	NA	TRBV20-1	TRBJ1-2	CSGATGDGYTF	TGCAGTGGGGCCACAGGGGACGGCTACACCTTC
NA	few	TRBV10-3	TRBJ1-1	CAIRGGTEAFF	TGTGCCATCAGGGGAGGCACTGAAGCTTTCTTT
TRBD2	NA	TRBV2	TRBJ2-2	CASRGGPKTGELFF	TGTGCCAGCCGGGGGGGGCCAAAAACCGGGGAGCTGTTTTTT
NA	few	TRBV4-2	TRBJ1-4	CASSQNPGGSATNEKLFF	TGTGCCAGCAGCCAAAACCCCGGCGGATCTGCAACTAATGAAAAACTGTTTTTT
NA	few	TRBV7-2	TRBJ2-1	CASSIYPRNEQFF	TGTGCCAGCAGCATATATCCGAGAAATGAGCAGTTCTTC
NA	few	TRBV7-6	TRBJ2-2	CASSPRESSGKSNTGELFF	TGTGCCAGCAGCCCGAGGGAATCGTCCGGAAAATCGAACACCGGGGAGCTGTTTTTT
TRBD1	few	TRBV7-8	TRBJ2-2	CASSLERHRGYTGELFF	TGTGCCAGCAGCTTAGAGAGGCACAGGGGATACACCGGGGAGCTGTTTTTT
NA	NA	TRBV29-1	TRBJ2-3	CSVDLGDSTDTQYF	TGCAGCGTTGATCTAGGGGACTCCACAGATACGCAGTATTTT